One TCR beta chain is described in this entry. The sample is drawn from a study of blood T cell repertoires in COVID-19. The method was immunoSEQ multiplex PCR; TCRdb's version includes in-frame clones alone and lacks a portion of them. This sample has roughly 400,000 clones, with nearly 90% found just once. Across 20 to 25 US areas, participants ranged in age from 18 to 89 years. This TCR was recovered from a woman in her forties with acute COVID-19. The specimen sequenced was PBMCs or T cells enriched from blood (not recorded which).

The chain's CDR3 is CSASSLRTENSPLHF. For the CDR3, the DNA is TGCAGTGCTAGTAGTTTAAGGACAGAGAATTCACCCCTCCACTTT. The chain uses TRBV20-1 and TRBJ1-6; tentatively, D is TRBD1 (6 bases). The CDR3 covers 15 residues. Germline V gene data show CDR1 as DFQATT and CDR2 as SNEGSKA (reference sequence). V lost 3 bases and J lost 7, with 16 bases in between.